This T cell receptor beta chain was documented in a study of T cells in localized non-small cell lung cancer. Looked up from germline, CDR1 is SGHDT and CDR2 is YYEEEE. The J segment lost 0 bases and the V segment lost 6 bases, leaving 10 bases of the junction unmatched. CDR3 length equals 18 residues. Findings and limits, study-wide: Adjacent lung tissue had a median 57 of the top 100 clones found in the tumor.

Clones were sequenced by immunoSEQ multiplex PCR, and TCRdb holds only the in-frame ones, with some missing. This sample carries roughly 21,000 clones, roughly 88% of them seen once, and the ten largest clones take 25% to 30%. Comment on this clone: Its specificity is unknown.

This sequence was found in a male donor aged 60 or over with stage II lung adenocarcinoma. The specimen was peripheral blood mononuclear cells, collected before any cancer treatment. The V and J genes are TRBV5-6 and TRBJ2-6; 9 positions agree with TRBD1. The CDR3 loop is CASTGTGWYVSGANVLTF. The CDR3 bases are TGTGCCAGCACCGGGACAGGGTGGTACGTCTCTGGGGCCAACGTCCTGACTTTC.